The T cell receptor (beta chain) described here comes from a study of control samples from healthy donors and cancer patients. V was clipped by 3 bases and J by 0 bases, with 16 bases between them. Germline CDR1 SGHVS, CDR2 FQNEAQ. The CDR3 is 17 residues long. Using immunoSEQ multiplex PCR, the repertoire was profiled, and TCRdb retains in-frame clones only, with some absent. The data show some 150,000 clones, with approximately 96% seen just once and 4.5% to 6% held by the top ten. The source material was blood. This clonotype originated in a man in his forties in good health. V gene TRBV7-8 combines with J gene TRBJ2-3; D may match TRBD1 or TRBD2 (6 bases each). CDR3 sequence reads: CASSLGPKGGSTDTQYF. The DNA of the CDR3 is TGTGCCAGCAGCTTGGGCCCCAAGGGGGGAAGCACAGATACGCAGTATTTT.